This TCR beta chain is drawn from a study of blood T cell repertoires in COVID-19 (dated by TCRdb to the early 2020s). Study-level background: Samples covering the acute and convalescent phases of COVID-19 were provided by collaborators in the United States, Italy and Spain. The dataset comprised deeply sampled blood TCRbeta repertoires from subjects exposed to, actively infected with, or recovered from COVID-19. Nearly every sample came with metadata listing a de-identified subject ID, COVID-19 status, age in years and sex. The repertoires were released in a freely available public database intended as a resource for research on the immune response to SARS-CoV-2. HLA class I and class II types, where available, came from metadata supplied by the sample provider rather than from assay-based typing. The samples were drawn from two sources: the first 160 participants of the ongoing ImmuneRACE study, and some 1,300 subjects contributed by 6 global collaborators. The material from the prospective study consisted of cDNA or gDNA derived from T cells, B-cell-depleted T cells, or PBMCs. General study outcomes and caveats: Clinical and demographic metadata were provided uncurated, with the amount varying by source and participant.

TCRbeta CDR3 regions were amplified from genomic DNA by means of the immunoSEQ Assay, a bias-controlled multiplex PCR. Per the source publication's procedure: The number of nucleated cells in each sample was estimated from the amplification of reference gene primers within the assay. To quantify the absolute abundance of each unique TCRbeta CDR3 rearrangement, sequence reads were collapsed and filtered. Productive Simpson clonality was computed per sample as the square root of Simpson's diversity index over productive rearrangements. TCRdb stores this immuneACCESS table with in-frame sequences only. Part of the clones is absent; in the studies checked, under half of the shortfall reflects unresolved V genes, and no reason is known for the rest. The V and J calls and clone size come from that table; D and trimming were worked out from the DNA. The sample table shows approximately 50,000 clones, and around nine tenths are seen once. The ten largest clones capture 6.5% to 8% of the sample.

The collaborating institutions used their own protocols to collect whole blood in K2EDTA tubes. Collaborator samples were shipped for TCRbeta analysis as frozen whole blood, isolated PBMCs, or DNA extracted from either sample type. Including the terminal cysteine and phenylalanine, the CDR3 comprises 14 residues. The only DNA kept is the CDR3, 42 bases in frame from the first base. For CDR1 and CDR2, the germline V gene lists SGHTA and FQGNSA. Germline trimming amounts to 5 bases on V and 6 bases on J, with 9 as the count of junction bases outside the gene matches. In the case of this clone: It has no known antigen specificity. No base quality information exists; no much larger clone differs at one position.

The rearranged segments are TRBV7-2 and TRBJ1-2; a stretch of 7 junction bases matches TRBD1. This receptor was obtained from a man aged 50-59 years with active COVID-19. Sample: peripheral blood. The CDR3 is CASSITGRGHGYTF. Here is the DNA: TGTGCCAGCAGCATAACGGGAAGGGGGCATGGCTACACCTTC.